This TCR beta chain derives from a study of post-analysis software for immune sequencing data. As for the study in general: Several disease courses (relapsing-remitting, secondary progressive and progressive-relapsing) of multiple sclerosis were included.

About this clonotype itself: Antigen specificity is unknown. At one boundary the junction diverges from the germline segment, which might be a read error.

Per germline, CDR1 SGHAT and CDR2 FQNNGV. The CDR3 covers 14 residues. Prepared libraries of TCR beta cDNA carried unique molecular identifiers. Via MiXCR, TCRdb re-called the PCR reads, giving one row per CDR3 protein. The data contain roughly 730,000 distinct CDR3 sequences, 25% to 30% of them singletons. Findings and caveats of the study: When the samples were clustered directly with F measure, those that had been prepared in the same batch showed strong co-clustering. TRBV segments more frequent in patients than in controls numbered roughly 5 and included TRBV5-6, TRBV5-1 and TRBV20-1.

This receptor was identified in a girl between 10 and 17 years old with multiple sclerosis. The chain has TRBV11-2 and TRBJ2-1, with no clear D. What was sequenced was blood. The chain's CDR3 is CASSLDLRESERFF. The CDR3 DNA reads TGTGCCAGCAGCTTAGATCTAAGGGAAAGTGAGCGGTTCTTC.